Included here is one TCR beta chain sequence, with context. This record belongs to a study of control samples from healthy donors and cancer patients. The CDR3 runs to 14 residues. The germline V gene has CDR1 KGHSH and CDR2 LQKENI. V dropped 8 bases and J dropped 4; count of bases not matched to a gene: 3. Assay: immunoSEQ multiplex PCR; the TCRdb copy retains only in-frame clones and omits some. Of 70,000 to 95,000 clones listed, 91% are singletons. V usage is TRBV18 and J usage is TRBJ2-3; 13 bases fit TRBD2. Sequenced material: blood. The sequence derives from a woman aged 25-40 years in good health. In nucleotides, the CDR3 is TGTGCCAGCATGACTAGCGGGGGGCCAGATACGCAGTATTTT. Protein sequence: CASMTSGGPDTQYF.